The rows below give T cell receptor beta chains drawn from one sample of a study of T cell responses to AZD1222 COVID-19 vaccine. Repertoires were generated with immunoSEQ multiplex PCR, while TCRdb's copy carries only in-frame clones and drops some. Of 150,000 or so clones listed, about 89% are singletons. This specimen consisted of peripheral blood, obtained on day 0 of MenACWY control vaccination. The source of these receptors is an adult in good health. Each CDR3 is given with its conserved first and last residue. The D gene is left open where the match is weak.

v_gene	j_gene	d_gene	CDR3nt	CDR3aa
TRBV14	TRBJ1-6	-	TGTGCCAGCAGCCAAGACGGTAATTCACCCCTCCACTTT	CASSQDGNSPLHF
TRBV7-3	TRBJ1-1	-	TGTGCCAGCAGCTTAACTAATACGAACACTGAAGCTTTCTTT	CASSLTNTNTEAFF
TRBV9	TRBJ2-7	-	TGTGCCAGCAGCGACCCATCTAGCGAGAGAGTCTACGAGCAGTACTTC	CASSDPSSERVYEQYF
TRBV5-6	TRBJ2-4	-	TGTGCCAGCAGCGACTACATAACAGCCAAAAACATTCAGTACTTC	CASSDYITAKNIQYF
TRBV27	TRBJ2-3	-	TGTGCCAGCAGTTTGGACGAAGCAACAGATACGCAGTATTTT	CASSLDEATDTQYF
TRBV19	TRBJ1-4	TRBD1	TGTGCCAGTAGTCGGGACAGGGGAAAACTGTTTTTT	CASSRDRGKLFF
TRBV9	TRBJ1-6	-	TGTGCCAGCAGCGTAGCGATCAGGGATTCACCCCTCCACTTT	CASSVAIRDSPLHF
TRBV7-9	TRBJ1-2	-	TGTGCCAGCAGCTTACAACAGGGCGGGGGCTACACCTTC	CASSLQQGGGYTF
TRBV20-1	TRBJ2-7	-	TGCAGTGGGGCCAGGACTTACGAGCAGTACTTC	CSGARTYEQYF
TRBV14	TRBJ2-5	-	TGTGCCAGCAGCCAAGTGGATGGATCGACCCAGTACTTC	CASSQVDGSTQYF
TRBV14	TRBJ1-6	-	TGTGCCAGCAGCCAAGACCCAGGGACGAATTCACCCCTCCACTTT	CASSQDPGTNSPLHF
TRBV28	TRBJ1-5	-	TGTGCCAGCCCTCCGGGCCCCATAAATCCCCCCTATAGCAATCAGCCCCAGCATTTT	CASPPGPINPPYSNQPQHF
TRBV5-1	TRBJ1-2	TRBD1	TGCGCCAGCAGCTGGGGAGCCAGCGGACAGGGCAACTATGGCTACACCTTC	CASSWGASGQGNYGYTF
TRBV28	TRBJ1-1	TRBD1	TGTGCCAGCAGCCGCCCGGGACAGGGAGCCACTGAAGCTTTCTTT	CASSRPGQGATEAFF
TRBV10-1	TRBJ2-3	-	TGCGCCAGCAGTGAGTCGGGCCGCCCGGGTCCAGATACGCAGTATTTT	CASSESGRPGPDTQYF
TRBV9	TRBJ1-1	-	TGTGCCAGCAGCGTAGACGGTGTAAACACTGAAGCTTTCTTT	CASSVDGVNTEAFF
TRBV9	TRBJ2-1	-	TGTGCCAGCAGCGGAGGCGCTCCCCATGAGCAGTTCTTC	CASSGGAPHEQFF
TRBV19	TRBJ2-7	TRBD2	TGTGCCAGTAGTATCAAGCGGGGGGACTCCTACGAGCAGTACTTC	CASSIKRGDSYEQYF
TRBV7-9	TRBJ2-5	TRBD1	TGTGCCAGCAGCTCGGACAGGGGGACGGAGACCCAGTACTTC	CASSSDRGTETQYF
TRBV7-3	TRBJ2-5	-	TGTGCCAGCAGCTTACTAGGAGGGGCCCAAGAGACCCAGTACTTC	CASSLLGGAQETQYF